This T cell receptor beta chain was recorded in a study of blood T cell repertoires in COVID-19. Profiled with immunoSEQ multiplex PCR; TCRdb holds only in-frame clones, not every one. Here the sample spans 60,000 to 75,000 clones, around 66% being singletons. This clone was observed a single time. CDR3 size: 13 residues. The J segment lost 7 bases and the V segment lost 8 bases, leaving 4 bases of the junction unmatched. CDR1 and CDR2 from the germline V gene are SGHAT and FQNNGV. The sequencing input was PBMCs or T cells enriched from blood (not recorded which). The gene calls are TRBV11-2 and TRBJ2-1; 11 positions agree with TRBD2. This TCR derives from a woman aged 60 to 75 who had been exposed to COVID-19. The CDR3 is CASLLAGGNEQFF. The DNA of the CDR3 is TGTGCCAGCCTCCTAGCGGGGGGAAATGAGCAGTTCTTC.